The clone carrying this T cell receptor (beta chain) was seen at least ten times. The antigen remains undetermined. TCRdb re-called the 5' RACE reads with MiXCR, one entry per CDR3 protein. The data show 39,000 or so distinct CDR3 sequences, over 9% seen once. These data belong to a study of CD8 T cells in ankylosing spondylitis. Whole-study results and caveats: Clones tied to disease were said to be significantly enriched in matched ankylosing spondylitis synovial fluid. A motif of seven or eight highly homologous TCR beta variants was seen as apparently characteristic of ankylosing spondylitis blood.

Trimming cost V 5 bases and J 0 bases, with 11 bases left between them. The CDR3 spans 13 residues. Germline-derived CDR1 and CDR2 are SQVTM and ANQGSEA. V usage is TRBV29-1 and J usage is TRBJ2-7; D is tentatively TRBD1 or TRBD2 (5 bases each). The source of this sequence is a male donor with ankylosing spondylitis or in good health (not recorded which). Specimen: blood, either unsorted or a sorted T cell fraction (not recorded which). CDR3 nucleotides: TGCAGCGTTACCGGGACCCCCTCCTACGAGCAGTACTTC. Amino acid sequence: CSVTGTPSYEQYF.